These 4 T cell receptor beta chains came from one sample sequenced in a study of shared clonotypes between healthy human individuals. The table came from immunoSEQ multiplex PCR; TCRdb's copy has only in-frame clones and leaves some out. This table has about 2.2 million clones, just over 90% appearing once. Selected positively for CCR7 and CD45RO-negative, naive CD8 cells excluded terminally differentiated effector memory CD45RA+ cells. Source material: naive CD8+ T cells from PBMCs. Receptors were obtained from a young man in good health. Some clones in this sample may be carry-over from other donors' samples.

The chain has TRBV7-9 and TRBJ2-5; the match to TRBD2 covers 9 bases. The CDR3 runs 16 residues. Unmatched junction bases numbered 9, after V lost 5 bases and J lost 2 bases. Germline V lookup: CDR1 SEHNR, CDR2 FQNEAQ (reference sequence). CDR3 loop: CASSLIETSGQETQYF. The CDR3 DNA is TGTGCCAGCAGCCTGATCGAGACTAGCGGACAAGAGACCCAGTACTTC.

This clone was seen a single time. This chain links TRBV9 with TRBJ2-5; TRBD1 agrees at 12 bases. Trimming removed 0 bases from V and 5 bases from J; junction bases left unmatched: 5. Germline V gene sequence: CDR1 SGDLS, CDR2 YYNGEE. This CDR3 contains 16 residues. In nucleotides, the CDR3 is TGTGCCAGCAGCGTAGAGGGACAGGGGGCTTGGGAGACCCAGTACTTC. It encodes CASSVEGQGAWETQYF. Full variable domain (missing parts from reference TRBV9 and TRBJ2-5): DSGVTQTPKHLITATGQRVTLRCSPRSGDLSVYWYQQSLDQGLQFLIQYYNGEERAKGNILERFSAQQFPDLHSELNLSSLELGDSALYFCASSVEGQGAWETQYFGPGTRLLVL.

As regards this clone: This same CDR3 is encoded by further DNA sequences in the sample. The genes are TRBV27 and TRBJ2-7; D is unresolved. This CDR3 region has 12 residues. The germline V and J ends were trimmed by 3 bases and 2 bases, with 5 bases remaining between them. Germline V gene sequence: CDR1 MNHEY, CDR2 SMNVEV (reference sequence). This CDR3 is CASSFGPYEQYF. CDR3 DNA: TGTGCCAGCAGTTTCGGTCCCTACGAGCAGTACTTC.

The chain employs TRBV18 and TRBJ2-7; D could derive from TRBD1 or TRBD2 (5 bases each). The germline V and J ends were trimmed by 4 bases and 2 bases, with 12 bases remaining between them. The CDR3 covers 14 residues. The germline V gene has CDR1 KGHSH and CDR2 LQKENI. The CDR3 region has the DNA TGTGCCAGCTCACTGGGACCGGTACCCTACGAGCAGTACTTC. Its protein is CASSLGPVPYEQYF.